This TCR beta chain was profiled in a study of blood T cell repertoires in COVID-19. Study-wide background: From the United States, Italy and Spain came samples of acute and convalescent COVID-19.

The CDR3 has 15 residues. Deletions cut 0 bases from V and 7 bases from J, with 17 bases between. CDR1 and CDR2 (germline): SGDLS, YYNGEE. In the source study's methods: Quantification of nucleated cells was approximated via reference gene primer amplification. Produced via immunoSEQ multiplex PCR; TCRdb's table is partial and in-frame only. V and J calls and clone size are those listed in that table; D and trimming were worked out from the DNA. The sample consists of nearly 100,000 clones, approximately 88% of them appearing once. The sample taken for sequencing was peripheral blood. The sequence was obtained from a woman aged 55-75 years with acute or convalescent COVID-19. This chain joins TRBV9 and TRBJ2-7; D unresolved. The CDR3 DNA reads TGTGCCAGCAGCGTAGCCCCGTCTGGGTTGCGGGAGCAGTACTTC. It codes for CASSVAPSGLREQYF.